The 21 T cell receptor beta chains below all came from one sample that was sequenced in a study of shared clonotypes between healthy human individuals (dated by TCRdb to 2018 to 2021). The library was built by means of the immunoSEQ multiplex PCR assay. TCRdb holds this immuneACCESS table with in-frame rearrangements only. Some clones are missing; in checked studies, unresolved V genes explain under half, and the rest has no known cause. This sample holds some 2,500,000 clones; 80% to 95% were observed only once. The ten largest account for approximately 0.37% of the sample. The sample consisted of naive CD4+ T cells from PBMCs. The cell subset or site label of this sample denotes: CD45RA+ positively selected. The receptor set was obtained from a man aged 18 to 29 in good health. Some clones in this sample may be carry-over from other donors' samples.

The V call is TRBV14, the J call TRBJ2-5, with no clear D. In germline, CDR1 is SGHDN, CDR2 FVKESK. V was pared by 2 bases and J by 7 bases, with 8 bases between. The CDR3 is made up of 12 amino acids. CDR3 bases: TGTGCCAGCAGCCAATTAGAGGTGACCCAGTACTTC. This gives the protein CASSQLEVTQYF. The variable domain in full, completed from reference TRBV14 and TRBJ2-5, reads EAGVTQFPSHSVIEKGQTVTLRCDPISGHDNLYWYRRVMGKEIKFLLHFVKESKQDESGMPNNRFLAERTGGTYSTLKVQPAELEDSGVYFCASSQLEVTQYFGPGTRLLVL.

V gene TRBV2 combines with J gene TRBJ1-5, with 12 bases that match TRBD1. Germline assignment: CDR1 SNHLY and CDR2 FYNNEI. CDR3 size: 18 residues. V lost 6 bases to trimming and J lost 2 bases; unmatched junction nucleotides: 11. In nucleotides, the CDR3 is TGTGCCAGCAGCGGACCGGGACAGGGGGCCCGTGGCAATCAGCCCCAGCATTTT. Translating gives CASSGPGQGARGNQPQHF.

With regard to this clone: Other DNA sequences of this sample code for an identical CDR3. V usage is TRBV30 and J usage is TRBJ1-5; no firm D call. This CDR3 has 13 amino acids. Trimming took off 0 bases at V and 2 bases at J, with 5 bases between the two ends. Per the germline V gene, CDR1 is GTSNPN and CDR2 is SVGIG (reference sequence). As DNA, the CDR3 is TGTGCCTGGAGTGTGCGAGGCAATCAGCCCCAGCATTTT. This translates into CAWSVRGNQPQHF.

The chain links TRBV30 to TRBJ1-6; D uncertain. The V gene's germline CDR1 is GTSNPN and CDR2 SVGIG (reference sequence). CDR3 length: 12 amino acids. V was shortened by 6 bases and J by 5 bases, with 8 bases between the two germline ends. The CDR3 sequence is CACLEDNSPLHF. CDR3 nucleotides: TGTGCCTGTCTGGAAGATAATTCACCCCTCCACTTT.

The chain combines TRBV7-9 with TRBJ2-2; weak D call: TRBD2 (6 bases). Germline V gives CDR1 SEHNR, CDR2 FQNEAQ (reference sequence). The CDR3 loop spans 14 amino acids. CDR3 in amino acids: CAGGRTLNTGELFF. For the CDR3, the DNA is TGTGCAGGAGGGCGGACTCTGAACACCGGGGAGCTGTTTTTT.

This chain links TRBV19 with TRBJ1-5; D is perhaps TRBD1 (5 bases). This CDR3 has 11 amino acids. Germline V gives CDR1 LNHDA, CDR2 SQIVND (reference sequence). V lost 5 bases and J 11 bases, leaving 10 bases between the germline ends. The CDR3 spells CASSVQGTQHF. The DNA of the CDR3 is TGTGCCAGTAGTGTCCAGGGTACCCAGCATTTT.

The V and J genes are TRBV7-2 and TRBJ2-5, with TRBD1 as a possible D gene (5 bases). Germline V gene sequence: CDR1 SGHTA, CDR2 FQGNSA. Trimming removed 1 base from V and 7 bases from J, with 13 bases in between. The length of the CDR3 is 14 residues. The CDR3 is CASSLDDGARTQYF. CDR3 bases: TGTGCCAGCAGCTTAGATGATGGGGCCCGGACCCAGTACTTC.

The chain links TRBV4-1 to TRBJ1-1; D not resolved. The CDR3 runs 14 residues. The V and J ends lost 3 bases and 1 base respectively, with 9 bases between them. Germline assignment: CDR1 MGHRA and CDR2 YSYEKL. This chain's CDR3 is CASSHYDGNTEAFF. Here the CDR3 DNA reads TGCGCCAGCAGCCACTACGACGGGAACACTGAAGCTTTCTTT.

This chain joins TRBV5-1 and TRBJ1-2, with D hard to call. Trimming removed 1 base at V and 10 bases at J, with 20 bases between. This CDR3 comprises 15 residues. Germline V gene sequence: CDR1 SGHRS, CDR2 YFSETQ. The CDR3 nucleotides read TGCGCCAGCAGCTTGCTACTTGGGGATCTATCAACCTACACCTTC. Amino acid sequence: CASSLLLGDLSTYTF.

The rearrangement links TRBV5-6 to TRBJ1-5; TRBD1 matches at 8 bases. This CDR3 is built from 15 residues. From germline, CDR1 is SGHDT and CDR2 YYEEEE. V lost 0 bases to trimming and J lost 4 bases; unmatched junction nucleotides: 3. The CDR3 DNA follows: TGTGCCAGCAGCTTGGGGACAGGGAGGAATCAGCCCCAGCATTTT. Translating it yields CASSLGTGRNQPQHF.

The chain uses TRBV27 and TRBJ2-2, with D possibly TRBD1 on 6 matching bases. This CDR3 is built from 15 residues. From germline, CDR1 is MNHEY and CDR2 SMNVEV (reference sequence). The ends were cut back, 2 bases at V and 4 bases at J, with 11 bases in the middle. Written as DNA, the CDR3 is TGTGCCAGCAGTTTACAAATGACAGGCACCGGGGAGCTGTTTTTT. Protein product: CASSLQMTGTGELFF.

Only one count was recorded for this clone. The rearrangement uses TRBV6-5 and TRBJ2-7, with D perhaps given as TRBD1 or TRBD2 (5 bases each). CDR3 length equals 14 residues. V lost 0 bases and J lost 0, with 6 bases in between. CDR1 and CDR2 from the germline V gene are MNHEY and SVGAGI. The CDR3 here is CASSYSGVSYEQYF. The CDR3 coding sequence is TGTGCCAGCAGTTACTCGGGGGTCTCCTACGAGCAGTACTTC.

The chain carries TRBV9 and TRBJ2-1, with D tentatively TRBD2 (6 bases). There are 14 residues in the CDR3. V lost 3 bases and J lost 4, with 11 bases in between. The V gene's germline CDR1 is SGDLS and CDR2 YYNGEE. The CDR3 nucleotides are TGTGCCAGCAGCGGCGGGACCTATTACAATGAGCAGTTCTTC. Translating it yields CASSGGTYYNEQFF. The variable domain in full, with the rest retrieved from reference TRBV9 and TRBJ2-1, is DSGVTQTPKHLITATGQRVTLRCSPRSGDLSVYWYQQSLDQGLQFLIQYYNGEERAKGNILERFSAQQFPDLHSELNLSSLELGDSALYFCASSGGTYYNEQFFGPGTRLTVL.

The chain employs TRBV10-3 and TRBJ1-4; D unclear. Germline CDR1 is ENHRY and CDR2 is SYGVKD. V lost 6 bases and J 1 base, leaving 15 bases between the germline ends. The CDR3 totals 16 residues. CDR3 in amino acids: CAISGRREGTNEKLFF. The CDR3 coding sequence is TGTGCCATCAGCGGTAGGAGGGAAGGAACTAATGAAAAACTGTTTTTT.

The chain is built from TRBV28 and TRBJ2-2, with D maybe TRBD1 (5 bases). The CDR3 extends over 16 amino acids. Germline CDR1 reads MDHEN; CDR2 reads SYDVKM. Trimming took off 7 bases at V and 3 bases at J, with 18 bases between the two ends. For the CDR3, the DNA is TGTGCCAGCACCGGAAAGGACAACCGATACACCGGGGAGCTGTTTTTT. Translated: CASTGKDNRYTGELFF.

Points on this clone: The sample carries other DNA sequences with the same CDR3. The V call is TRBV7-2, the J call TRBJ1-1; D gene uncertain. CDR1 is SGHTA, CDR2 FQGNSA, per germline. The CDR3 contains 13 residues. The V gene lost 1 base and the J gene lost 0 bases, with 3 bases spanning the gap. The CDR3 coding sequence is TGTGCCAGCAGCTTAGGCATGAACACTGAAGCTTTCTTT. Translating gives CASSLGMNTEAFF.

This rearrangement joins TRBV5-1 to TRBJ1-3; 8 bases are shared with TRBD1. Germline assignment: CDR1 SGHRS and CDR2 YFSETQ. The junction had 3 bases not matched to a gene; V was cut back by 0 bases and J by 4 bases. The CDR3 is 15 residues long. This CDR3 reads CASSLGRQGGNTIYF. For the CDR3, the DNA is TGCGCCAGCAGCTTGGGAAGACAGGGGGGAAACACCATATATTTT.

The sample holds one count of this clone. The V and J genes are TRBV7-2 and TRBJ1-3, with 9 bases aligning to TRBD1. The V and J ends lost 2 bases and 5 bases, in that order; junction bases with no gene match: 7. Germline-derived CDR1 and CDR2 are SGHTA and FQGNSA. The CDR3 contains 16 residues. This chain's CDR3 is CASSLSPGQGRNTIYF. CDR3 bases: TGTGCCAGCAGCTTATCACCGGGACAGGGACGAAACACCATATATTTT.

V gene TRBV6-1 combines with J gene TRBJ2-5, with D maybe TRBD2 (5 bases). The V gene lost 4 bases and the J gene lost 4 bases, with 13 bases spanning the gap. Germline CDR1 is MNHNS and CDR2 is SASEGT. The length of the CDR3 is 14 residues. The CDR3 reads CASSVFFGGETQYF. The CDR3 DNA sequence: TGTGCCAGCAGTGTTTTTTTTGGAGGAGAGACCCAGTACTTC.

This clone was seen once. Other nucleotide sequences in the sample specify the same CDR3. The rearrangement joins TRBV28 to TRBJ1-2; D is uncertain. This CDR3 contains 13 residues. The V end lost 5 bases, the J end lost 2 bases, and 9 bases lay between the germline ends. The V gene's germline CDR1 is MDHEN and CDR2 SYDVKM. In nucleotides, the CDR3 is TGTGCCAGCAGTCCGGGCCCCAACTATGGCTACACCTTC. Encoded protein: CASSPGPNYGYTF.

This sequence joins TRBV7-8 and TRBJ2-3, with 7 positions matching TRBD2. Germline CDR1 SGHVS, CDR2 FQNEAQ. The CDR3 has 16 residues. V gave up 4 bases and J gave up 4 bases; unmatched junction bases: 11. The CDR3 protein is CASSSRAAGASDTQYF. In nucleotides, the CDR3 is TGTGCCAGCAGCTCCAGGGCGGCGGGAGCCTCAGATACGCAGTATTTT.